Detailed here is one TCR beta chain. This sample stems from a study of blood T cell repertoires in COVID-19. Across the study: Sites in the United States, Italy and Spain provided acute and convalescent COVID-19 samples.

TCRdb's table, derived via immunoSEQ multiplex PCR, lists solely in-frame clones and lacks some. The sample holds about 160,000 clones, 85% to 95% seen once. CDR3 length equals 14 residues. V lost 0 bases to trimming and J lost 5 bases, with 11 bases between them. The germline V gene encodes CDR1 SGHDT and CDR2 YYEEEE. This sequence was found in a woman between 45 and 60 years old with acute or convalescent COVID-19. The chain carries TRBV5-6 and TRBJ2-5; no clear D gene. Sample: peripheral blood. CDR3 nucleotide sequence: TGTGCCAGCAGCTTGGGCCCAGGCGTTGAGACCCAGTACTTC. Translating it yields CASSLGPGVETQYF.